The 18 T cell receptor beta chains presented below share a single source sample, sequenced in a study of shared clonotypes between healthy human individuals. Sequencing was performed with immunoSEQ multiplex PCR; in TCRdb, only in-frame clones are kept and a portion is missing. Among about 2.3 million clones listed, 90% to 95% were seen once. The sample comprised naive CD4+ T cells from PBMCs. Described subset: CD45RA+ positively selected. Receptor source: a young man in good health. Some clones in this sample may be carry-over from other donors' samples.

This chain uses TRBV28 with TRBJ1-5, with TRBD1 as a possible D gene (5 bases). Germline CDR1 is MDHEN and CDR2 is SYDVKM. Trimming cost V 3 bases and J 5 bases, with 8 bases left between them. The CDR3 runs 13 residues. Written as DNA, the CDR3 is TGTGCCAGCAGTTTTGCCAGGGATCAGCCCCAGCATTTT. Protein: CASSFARDQPQHF.

The chain combines TRBV5-4 with TRBJ2-2; D possibly corresponds to TRBD2 (6 bases). Germline V gene lookup returns CDR1 SGHNT and CDR2 YYREEE (reference sequence). The CDR3 consists of 13 residues. V lost 6 bases, J lost 6 bases, and 12 bases lay in between. CDR3 sequence reads: CASNGGGSGELFF. As DNA, the CDR3 is TGTGCCAGCAACGGGGGTGGGTCCGGGGAGCTGTTTTTT.

The chain combines TRBV28 with TRBJ1-1; TRBD1 agrees at 9 bases. The CDR3 consists of 12 residues. Germline V gene sequence: CDR1 MDHEN, CDR2 SYDVKM. The junction had 9 bases not matched to a gene; V was cut back by 9 bases and J by 10 bases. Here the CDR3 reads CASNGQGLVAFF. For the CDR3, the DNA is TGTGCCAGTAATGGACAGGGGTTAGTAGCTTTCTTT.

The chain has TRBV29-1 and TRBJ2-3; D gene ambiguous. This CDR3 is built from 11 residues. Trimming left V 5 bases short and J 5 bases short, with 8 bases between. The germline gives CDR1 SQVTM, CDR2 ANQGSEA. Here the CDR3 DNA reads TGCAGCGTTTATCCCCTAGATACGCAGTATTTT. Its protein product is CSVYPLDTQYF.

The V call is TRBV7-9, the J call TRBJ2-5, with 7 nucleotides matching TRBD1. The V gene's germline CDR1 is SEHNR and CDR2 FQNEAQ (reference sequence). With 7 bases clipped from V and 0 bases from J, the junction kept 17 bases outside the gene matches. The CDR3 covers 18 residues. The CDR3 region is CASTPPRDRSSYQETQYF. Here the CDR3 DNA reads TGTGCCAGCACCCCTCCCCGGGACAGAAGCTCGTACCAAGAGACCCAGTACTTC.

This clone appeared a few times. The same CDR3 arises from other DNA sequences in this sample as well. The chain joins TRBV2 to TRBJ1-2; TRBD1 aligns across 7 bases. The CDR3 spans 11 residues. Germline V gene sequence: CDR1 SNHLY, CDR2 FYNNEI. V dropped 6 bases and J dropped 7; count of bases not matched to a gene: 2. The CDR3 here is CASRTGFGYTF. The CDR3 DNA reads TGTGCCAGCAGGACAGGGTTTGGCTACACCTTC.

The chain recombines TRBV5-1 with TRBJ2-3, with a weak D call TRBD2 (7 bases). Germline CDR1 is SGHRS and CDR2 is YFSETQ. The CDR3 sequence is 15 residues long. V gave up 5 bases and J gave up 4 bases, with 17 bases separating them. The DNA of the CDR3 is TGCGCCAGCAGGGATAGGGGGGGCGCAGCAGATACGCAGTATTTT. It specifies CASRDRGGAADTQYF.

Remarks on this clone: Additional DNA sequences in this sample encode the identical CDR3. This chain connects TRBV29-1 to TRBJ2-5, with a weak D call TRBD1 (6 bases). CDR1 and CDR2 from the germline V gene are SQVTM and ANQGSEA. The CDR3 has 13 amino acids. The V and J ends lost 5 bases and 5 bases respectively, with 15 bases between them. DNA for the CDR3: TGCAGCGTTTCCCAGGGGAGAGGGGAGACCCAGTACTTC. It encodes CSVSQGRGETQYF.

This clone was seen just once. The same CDR3 is also encoded by other DNA sequences in this sample. The chain joins TRBV30 to TRBJ1-1; no firm D call. The V end was cut by 0 bases, the J end by 1 base, with 9 bases between. The CDR3 extends over 14 amino acids. Germline V gene data show CDR1 as GTSNPN and CDR2 as SVGIG (reference sequence). The CDR3 reads CAWSVSGGNTEAFF. Written as DNA, the CDR3 is TGTGCCTGGAGTGTTTCGGGAGGGAACACTGAAGCTTTCTTT.

As concerns this clone: Different DNA sequences within this sample yield the same CDR3. The V call is TRBV28, the J call TRBJ2-3; D unresolved. Germline CDR1 and CDR2: MDHEN and SYDVKM. V was shortened by 11 bases and J by 2 bases, with 8 bases between the two germline ends. This CDR3 region has 11 residues. CDR3 in DNA: TGTGCCTCGGCGGCCACAGATACGCAGTATTTT. Translating it yields CASAATDTQYF.

The rearrangement joins TRBV28 to TRBJ1-2; 7 bases fit TRBD1. The V segment lost 6 bases and the J segment 7 bases; nucleotides outside the gene matches: 8. The CDR3 totals 13 residues. The V gene's germline CDR1 is MDHEN and CDR2 SYDVKM. The CDR3 bases are TGTGCCAGCAGCAGACAGGGCTTGGCTGGCTACACCTTC. This translates into CASSRQGLAGYTF.

The chain employs TRBV9 and TRBJ1-1; D is perhaps TRBD1 (5 bases). V lost 0 bases to trimming and J lost 5 bases, with 11 bases between them. Germline CDR1 reads SGDLS; CDR2 reads YYNGEE. The length of the CDR3 is 14 residues. CDR3 residues: CASSVEAGLTEAFF. DNA of the CDR3: TGTGCCAGCAGCGTAGAGGCAGGGTTAACTGAAGCTTTCTTT.

The genes are TRBV7-6 and TRBJ1-4, with 9 positions matching TRBD1. This CDR3 has 16 amino acids. The V gene end was trimmed by 1 base and the J gene end by 8 bases; junction bases not matched to a gene: 8. Germline assignment: CDR1 SGHVS and CDR2 FNYEAQ. CDR3 loop: CASSLDRQGGEEKLFF. The CDR3 DNA follows: TGTGCCAGCAGCTTAGACCGACAGGGGGGGGAGGAAAAACTGTTTTTT.

The chain's CDR3 is CASEGQGWNGELFF. Here the CDR3 DNA reads TGCGCCAGCGAGGGACAGGGGTGGAACGGGGAGCTGTTTTTT. This chain connects TRBV5-1 to TRBJ2-2; 10 bases match TRBD1. Looked up from germline, CDR1 is SGHRS and CDR2 is YFSETQ. The CDR3 has 14 amino acids. Germline trimming cut 7 bases from V and 7 bases from J; bases unmatched to any gene: 7.

CDR3 residues: CASSFQAGAGGHTGELFF. The CDR3 DNA reads as TGTGCCAGCAGCTTTCAGGCGGGCGCGGGAGGGCACACCGGGGAGCTGTTTTTT. The chain joins TRBV7-8 to TRBJ2-2; 9 positions match TRBD2. CDR3 size: 18 residues. CDR1 is SGHVS, CDR2 FQNEAQ, per germline. The junction had 11 bases not matched to a gene; V was cut back by 3 bases and J by 3 bases.

A single count supports this clone. The chain recombines TRBV30 with TRBJ1-5; no definite D call. V shed 1 base and J shed 0 bases, with 16 bases lying between them. CDR3 length equals 17 residues. The germline V gene encodes CDR1 GTSNPN and CDR2 SVGIG (reference sequence). Here the CDR3 DNA reads TGTGCCTGGAGTGACAGCGCTCGGACGGTTAGCAATCAGCCCCAGCATTTT. It yields the protein CAWSDSARTVSNQPQHF.

The chain joins TRBV5-8 to TRBJ1-4; 7 bases map to TRBD1. The germline V gene has CDR1 SGHTS and CDR2 YDEGEE. The CDR3 spans 15 residues. With 4 bases clipped from V and 7 bases from J, the junction kept 10 bases outside the gene matches. CDR3 amino acids: CASSPRGLNREKLFF. CDR3 DNA: TGTGCCAGCAGCCCTAGGGGGCTCAACCGTGAAAAACTGTTTTTT.

The gene calls are TRBV19 and TRBJ2-7, with 16 bases aligning to TRBD2. V lost 2 bases and J lost 0; bases outside the gene matches: 4. The germline V gene encodes CDR1 LNHDA and CDR2 SQIVND (reference sequence). The CDR3 is made up of 18 amino acids. CDR3 in DNA: TGTGCCAGTAGTATAAAGGGACTAGCGGGAGGGAACTCCTACGAGCAGTACTTC. Translation gives CASSIKGLAGGNSYEQYF.